These 25 T cell receptor beta chains were sequenced from one sample in a study of CD4 T cells in relation to SARS-CoV-2 and coronaviruses (dated by TCRdb to 2020 to 2022). The library was built by means of the immunoSEQ multiplex PCR assay. Entries here come from immuneACCESS through TCRdb and include only in-frame sequences with V and J called. Some clones fail to appear in such tables; in the studies checked, an unresolved V gene covers under half of the shortfall, and the cause of the remainder is unknown. For this sample the table gives under 25,000 clones, of which 55% to 80% were detected only once. Less than 20% of the sample is taken by the ten largest. Their specific antigens are unknown. CD4+ T cells from unexposed donors were collected before the COVID-19 pandemic (2011-2018). After about 9 days of culture, CD4+ T cells were isolated with the EasySep CD4+ T cell isolation kit. Sequences were obtained from CD4+ T cells from PBMCs, cultured in vitro. The source of these receptors is a human donor in good health.

J is TRBJ2-7 and V is TRBV25-1, with TRBD1 matching 9 bases. Germline CDR1 MGHDK, CDR2 SYGVNS. V gave up 4 bases and J gave up 6 bases; unmatched junction bases: 4. This CDR3 is 13 amino acids long. CDR3 residues: CASSGDRAGEQYF. Here the CDR3 DNA reads TGTGCCAGCAGTGGGGACAGGGCCGGCGAGCAGTACTTC.

This rearrangement joins TRBV7-2 to TRBJ2-5, with 12 bases lining up with TRBD2. Trimming took 1 base from V and 7 from J; bases not matched to a gene: 7. This CDR3 is built from 16 residues. The germline CDR1 and CDR2 sequences are SGHTA and FQGNSA. In DNA, the CDR3 is TGTGCCAGCAGCTTAGTGGGGACTAGCGGGCCACGGACCCAGTACTTC. Amino acid sequence: CASSLVGTSGPRTQYF.

In this sample, this clone turned up once. The chain uses TRBV6-5 and TRBJ2-5; D might be TRBD2 (5 bases). The CDR3 is 11 amino acids. Per the germline V gene, CDR1 is MNHEY and CDR2 is SVGAGI. Trimming cost V 10 bases and J 4 bases, with 10 bases left between them. CDR3 sequence: CATTRGETQYF. CDR3 in DNA: TGTGCCACCACCCGGGGAGAGACCCAGTACTTC.

This chain connects TRBV11-3 to TRBJ2-1; 12 positions agree with TRBD2. Germline lookup yields CDR1 SGHNT and CDR2 YENEEA. The CDR3 is 16 amino acids. Losses at the gene ends were 5 bases for V and 6 bases for J; bases not matched to a gene: 8. The CDR3 DNA sequence: TGTGCCAGCAGCCCAAAAGGGGGACTAGCGGGCAATGAGCAGTTCTTC. The encoded protein is CASSPKGGLAGNEQFF.

The chain is built from TRBV19 and TRBJ1-1, with 11 positions matching TRBD1. Trimming removed 3 bases from V and 5 bases from J; junction bases left unmatched: 14. CDR1 LNHDA and CDR2 SQIVND come from the germline V gene (reference sequence). The CDR3 sequence is 18 residues long. CDR3 amino acids: CASSMSLGQGALRTEAFF. CDR3 bases: TGTGCCAGTAGTATGTCCCTAGGACAGGGGGCGCTGAGGACTGAAGCTTTCTTT.

In DNA form, the CDR3 reads TGTGCCTGGAGGGAGGGCTTCCAAGAGACCCAGTACTTC. Translation gives CAWREGFQETQYF. This rearrangement joins TRBV30 to TRBJ2-5; TRBD2 is a possible D gene (6 bases). The CDR3 runs to 13 residues. The ends were cut back, 3 bases at V and 1 base at J, with 9 bases in the middle. Germline values: CDR1 GTSNPN, CDR2 SVGIG (reference sequence). The whole variable domain, remainder taken from reference TRBV30 and TRBJ2-5, is SQTIHQWPATLVQPVGSPLSLECTVEGTSNPNLYWYRQAAGRGLQLLFYSVGIGQISSEVPQNLSASRPQDRQFILSSKKLLLSDSGFYLCAWREGFQETQYFGPGTRLLVL.

This clone was picked up one time. The gene calls are TRBV19 and TRBJ1-1; 8 nucleotides align to TRBD1. The V and J ends lost 3 bases and 3 bases, in that order; junction bases with no gene match: 12. The CDR3 has 17 amino acids. CDR1 is LNHDA and CDR2 is SQIVND in the germline V gene (reference sequence). The CDR3 DNA is TGTGCCAGTAGTATCATCGAGACAGGGGTCGAGGACACTGAAGCTTTCTTT. Translation: CASSIIETGVEDTEAFF.

The chain recombines TRBV18 with TRBJ2-3; 14 bases match TRBD2. The CDR3 extends over 16 amino acids. Looked up from germline, CDR1 is KGHSH and CDR2 is LQKENI. Trimming removed 1 base from V and 4 bases from J; junction bases left unmatched: 1. In nucleotides, the CDR3 is TGTGCCAGCTCACCACGACTAGCGGGGGGGCCAGATACGCAGTATTTT. The encoded protein is CASSPRLAGGPDTQYF.

This clone was seen only once. The J gene is TRBJ1-3, the V gene TRBV29-1, with unresolved D. The CDR3 runs 13 residues. V was cut by 4 bases and J by 0 bases, with 7 bases left in between. CDR1 SQVTM and CDR2 ANQGSEA come from the germline V gene. The CDR3 sequence is CSVAVVSGNTIYF. The CDR3 region has the DNA TGCAGCGTTGCGGTAGTCTCTGGAAACACCATATATTTT.

This chain connects TRBV4-3 to TRBJ1-1, with D unresolved. V was pared by 0 bases and J by 3 bases, with 8 bases between. The CDR3 length is 14 residues. In germline, CDR1 is LGHNA, CDR2 YSLEER. The CDR3 reads CASSQDLRDTEAFF. CDR3 in DNA: TGCGCCAGCAGCCAAGATCTGCGGGACACTGAAGCTTTCTTT.

Only a few counts were recorded for this clone. The chain is built from TRBV5-1 and TRBJ1-6; weak D call: TRBD1 (5 bases). There are 14 residues in the CDR3. Germline V gives CDR1 SGHRS, CDR2 YFSETQ. V lost 0 bases, J lost 8 bases, and 9 bases lay in between. CDR3 amino acids: CASSLGRDDSPLHF. Written as DNA, the CDR3 is TGCGCCAGCAGCTTGGGAAGGGACGATTCACCCCTCCACTTT.

V gene TRBV16 combines with J gene TRBJ1-3, with D maybe TRBD1 (5 bases). The length of the CDR3 is 15 residues. Germline V lookup: CDR1 KGHSY, CDR2 FQNENV. The germline V and J ends were trimmed by 4 bases and 2 bases, with 12 bases remaining between them. The CDR3 sequence: CASSRRETAGNTIYF. CDR3 in DNA: TGTGCCAGCAGCCGCCGAGAGACAGCTGGAAACACCATATATTTT.

The rearrangement joins TRBV2 to TRBJ2-5, with TRBD2 identical over 9 bases. CDR1 SNHLY and CDR2 FYNNEI come from the germline V gene. V gave up 5 bases and J gave up 5 bases; unmatched junction bases: 18. The CDR3 consists of 18 residues. DNA of the CDR3: TGTGCCAGCAGTCCGGGGGGGGGATATAGCGGGAGCTTGGAGACCCAGTACTTC. It yields the protein CASSPGGGYSGSLETQYF.

The chain links TRBV27 to TRBJ2-5; TRBD1 agrees at 8 bases. This CDR3 spans 16 amino acids. CDR1 and CDR2 from the germline V gene are MNHEY and SMNVEV (reference sequence). V lost 5 bases to trimming and J lost 5 bases; unmatched junction nucleotides: 13. Here the CDR3 reads CASSLKSTGARETQYF. The CDR3, as DNA: TGTGCCAGCAGTCTCAAATCGACAGGGGCAAGGGAGACCCAGTACTTC.

This chain uses TRBV4-1 with TRBJ1-1, with TRBD1 as a possible D gene (6 bases). V was cut by 1 base and J by 5 bases, with 14 bases left in between. The CDR3 is 15 residues long. Germline loops: CDR1 MGHRA, CDR2 YSYEKL. DNA of the CDR3: TGCGCCAGCAGCCAAGTAGACAGGAGGGTGACTGAAGCTTTCTTT. Encoded protein: CASSQVDRRVTEAFF.

This chain joins TRBV19 and TRBJ1-1; D gene ambiguous. The V end was cut by 6 bases, the J end by 0 bases, with 8 bases between. Germline V CDR1 and CDR2: LNHDA, SQIVND (reference sequence). This CDR3 is 13 amino acids long. CDR3 DNA sequence: TGTGCCAGTAGCACGACCATGAACACTGAAGCTTTCTTT. Amino acid sequence: CASSTTMNTEAFF.

The CDR3 is CASSVEAGVYNEQFF. CDR3 bases: TGTGCCAGCAGCGTAGAAGCGGGGGTATACAATGAGCAGTTCTTC. The chain has TRBV9 and TRBJ2-1, with 8 positions matching TRBD2. Per germline, CDR1 SGDLS and CDR2 YYNGEE. This CDR3 has 15 residues. J lost 4 bases, V lost 0 bases, and 3 bases had no gene match.

Only a few counts were recorded for this clone. The rearrangement links TRBV5-5 to TRBJ1-5; a possible D gene is TRBD1 (5 bases). The CDR3 spans 14 residues. The germline V gene has CDR1 SGHKS and CDR2 YYEKEE (reference sequence). Between the trimmed V and J ends, which lost 1 base and 7 bases, there was a span of 12 bases. The CDR3 DNA follows: TGTGCCAGCAGCTTGACCCAAGGGACCCAGCCCCAGCATTTT. Its translation is CASSLTQGTQPQHF.

The J gene is TRBJ1-2, the V gene TRBV11-2, with D uncertain. The germline CDR1 and CDR2 sequences are SGHAT and FQNNGV. The CDR3 sequence is 16 residues long. V shed 0 bases and J shed 1 base, with 12 bases lying between them. The CDR3 DNA reads TGTGCCAGCAGCTTAGATAACGGGTTGCTTAACTATGGCTACACCTTC. Translating it yields CASSLDNGLLNYGYTF.

The V and J genes are TRBV7-9 and TRBJ1-2; D is uncertain. Germline V gene lookup returns CDR1 SEHNR and CDR2 FQNEAQ (reference sequence). V lost 1 base, J lost 1 base, and 4 bases lay in between. CDR3 length equals 13 residues. The CDR3 sequence is CASSLVVNYGYTF. The CDR3 DNA reads as TGTGCCAGCAGCTTAGTGGTTAACTATGGCTACACCTTC.

The chain combines TRBV9 with TRBJ1-2; perhaps TRBD1 as D (5 bases). V was pared by 0 bases and J by 8 bases, with 14 bases between. Germline V gene data show CDR1 as SGDLS and CDR2 as YYNGEE. The CDR3 loop spans 14 amino acids. The chain's CDR3 is CASSVGGTTGGYTF. CDR3 DNA: TGTGCCAGCAGCGTAGGGGGGACGACGGGGGGCTACACCTTC. Together with reference TRBV9 and TRBJ1-2, the CDR3 gives the full variable domain: DSGVTQTPKHLITATGQRVTLRCSPRSGDLSVYWYQQSLDQGLQFLIQYYNGEERAKGNILERFSAQQFPDLHSELNLSSLELGDSALYFCASSVGGTTGGYTFGSGTRLTVV.

J is TRBJ1-2 and V is TRBV6-5; possible D gene TRBD1, 6 bases. CDR1 is MNHEY, CDR2 SVGAGI, per germline. CDR3 length equals 16 residues. V was trimmed by 3 bases and J by 13 bases, leaving 27 bases between them. CDR3 sequence (DNA): TGTGCCAGCAGTTATTATCGGCCCGGGGGCCTCCGGGGGGTCACCTTC. It yields the protein CASSYYRPGGLRGVTF.

V usage is TRBV7-2 and J usage is TRBJ2-1; tentatively, D is TRBD2 (6 bases). Germline V lookup: CDR1 SGHTA, CDR2 FQGNSA. Trimming removed 0 bases at V and 0 bases at J, with 15 bases between. CDR3 length equals 18 residues. The CDR3 DNA reads TGTGCCAGCAGCTTAGCGGCCAGCGGGTCCGGCTCCTACAATGAGCAGTTCTTC. It specifies CASSLAASGSGSYNEQFF.

This chain uses TRBV18 with TRBJ2-1; TRBD2 matches at 14 bases. This CDR3 has 16 amino acids. J gave up 9 bases and V 0 bases, and 4 bases lay outside the gene matches. CDR1 and CDR2 (germline): KGHSH, LQKENI. CDR3 region: CASSPPGTSGSFEQFF. In DNA, the CDR3 is TGTGCCAGCTCACCACCCGGGACTAGCGGGAGTTTTGAGCAGTTCTTC.

The chain uses TRBV10-1 and TRBJ1-2; no clear D. Trimming removed 8 bases at V and 1 base at J, with 14 bases between. This CDR3 has 14 residues. In germline, CDR1 is WNHNN, CDR2 SYGVQD (reference sequence). The CDR3 reads CASARGRVNYGYTF. The CDR3, as DNA: TGCGCCAGCGCCCGCGGGAGGGTTAACTATGGCTACACCTTC.